This is a list of T cell receptor beta chains from one sample in a study of cytomegalovirus exposure and HLA in healthy donors. Data came from immunoSEQ multiplex PCR; TCRdb stores just in-frame clones and leaves some out. This sample carries about 140,000 clones, with 2% to 3% going to the ten biggest clones. The specimen was PBMCs. These receptors all come from a man aged 35 to 55 in good health and CMV-seronegative. Each CDR3 is given with its conserved first and last residue. A D gene is named only where the DNA matches it firmly.

>TRBV5-1|TRBJ2-2|NA|15
TGCGCCAGCAGCCCGGTAGGGGGAGACACCGGGGAGCTGTTTTTT
CASSPVGGDTGELFF
>TRBV9|TRBJ2-1|TRBD1|17
TGTGCCAGCAGCGATTACAGGGGTGTAGGGTCCTACAATGAGCAGTTCTTC
CASSDYRGVGSYNEQFF
>TRBV6-6|TRBJ2-7|TRBD1|16
TGTGCCAGCAGTTACTCGGGTCAGGGGGCTTCCTACGAGCAGTACTTC
CASSYSGQGASYEQYF
>TRBV5-6|TRBJ2-7|TRBD1|16
TGTGCCAGCAGCTTTCACCGGGACAGGGCATCCCACGAGCAGTACTTC
CASSFHRDRASHEQYF
>TRBV4-3|TRBJ2-3|TRBD2|17
TGCGCCAGCAGCCAATTCGAATACGGGGGGGTAGGAGATACGCAGTATTTT
CASSQFEYGGVGDTQYF
>TRBV13|TRBJ2-7|NA|14
TGTGCCAGCAGCTCGGGACACGAATACTACGAGCAGTACTTC
CASSSGHEYYEQYF
>TRBV4-2|TRBJ2-5|TRBD2|18
TGTGCCAGCAGCCAAGAAGTAGCGGGGGGGCATTCCCAAGAGACCCAGTACTTC
CASSQEVAGGHSQETQYF
>TRBV4-1|TRBJ1-4|NA|16
TGCGCCAGCAGCCAACTTGGGACAATCACTAATGAAAAACTGTTTTTT
CASSQLGTITNEKLFF
>TRBV7-3|TRBJ2-1|TRBD1|15
TGTGCCAGCAGCTTAGAGGGGGCCATCCTCAATGAGCAGTTCTTC
CASSLEGAILNEQFF
>TRBV9|TRBJ2-7|NA|15
TGTGCCAGCAGCGTGAGTTTTCAGGGTGCCTACGAGCAGTACTTC
CASSVSFQGAYEQYF
>TRBV18|TRBJ2-7|TRBD1|14
TGTGCCAGCTCACCGACCGGGACAGCTACCGAGCAGTACTTC
CASSPTGTATEQYF
>TRBV28|TRBJ2-7|TRBD1|14
TGTGCCAGCAGTTTCGGTCAGGGGGAAGACGAGCAGTACTTC
CASSFGQGEDEQYF
>TRBV2|TRBJ1-2|TRBD1|14
TGTGCCAGCAGCGCGGGACAGCGAAACTATGGCTACACCTTC
CASSAGQRNYGYTF
>TRBV27|TRBJ1-1|TRBD1|14
TGTGCCAGCAGGGTACAGGGGGTGAACACTGAAGCTTTCTTT
CASRVQGVNTEAFF
>TRBV6-1|TRBJ2-1|NA|15
TGTGCCAGCAGTGAACTCAGGGGCTCCTACAATGAGCAGTTCTTC
CASSELRGSYNEQFF
>TRBV4-2|TRBJ1-5|NA|15
TGTGCCAGCAGCCAAGTGGACAGAGTTAATCAGCCCCAGCATTTT
CASSQVDRVNQPQHF
>TRBV10-3|TRBJ2-7|NA|14
TGTGCCATCAGTGGGGGGCCTTTAACCTACGAGCAGTACTTC
CAISGGPLTYEQYF
>TRBV6-1|TRBJ2-1|TRBD2|15
TGTGCCAGCAGTTTTAGCGGGAGCTCCTACAATGAGCAGTTCTTC
CASSFSGSSYNEQFF
>TRBV27|TRBJ2-1|TRBD1|14
TGTGCCAGCAGAACAGGGGGTTCAGGCAATGAGCAGTTCTTC
CASRTGGSGNEQFF
>TRBV6-5|TRBJ1-2|TRBD1|14
TGTGCCAGCACCCGGGACAGCCAAATTTATGGCTACACCTTC
CASTRDSQIYGYTF
>TRBV19|TRBJ1-3|TRBD1|14
TGTGCCAGTAATTCAGGGGGCTCTGGAAACACCATATATTTT
CASNSGGSGNTIYF
>TRBV6-1|TRBJ1-5|NA|16
TGTGCCAGCAGTGAAGTCGGGCGGGCAAGCAATCAGCCCCAGCATTTT
CASSEVGRASNQPQHF
>TRBV7-2|TRBJ2-3|NA|15
TGTGCCAGCAGCTTAGAGGGGGGGAACACAGATACGCAGTATTTT
CASSLEGGNTDTQYF
>TRBV25-1|TRBJ2-5|NA|14
TGTGCCAGCAGTGAATACGCGAAGGAGGAGACCCAGTACTTC
CASSEYAKEETQYF
>TRBV6-5|TRBJ2-7|NA|14
TGTGCCAGCAGTTACACGGCGGGCTCCTACGAGCAGTACTTC
CASSYTAGSYEQYF
>TRBV6-4|TRBJ1-5|NA|20
TGTGCCAGCAACTTTCACCCGGGACACCCAAGGGACAAAAGGATTCAGCCCCAGCATTTT
CASNFHPGHPRDKRIQPQHF
>TRBV7-9|TRBJ1-3|NA|16
TGTGCCAGCAGCTTGGAGGGCCAGAGCTCTGGAAACACCATATATTTT
CASSLEGQSSGNTIYF
>TRBV7-2|TRBJ2-2|TRBD2|17
TGTGCCAGCAGCTTAGCCTCTAGCGGGGAATACACCGGGGAGCTGTTTTTT
CASSLASSGEYTGELFF
>TRBV11-2|TRBJ2-7|TRBD1|14
TGTGCCAGCAGCGGACCGGGACAGCTCTACGAGCAGTACTTC
CASSGPGQLYEQYF
>TRBV6-6|TRBJ2-3|TRBD2|14
TGTGCCAGTCTCGGGGGGGCTGAGACAGATACGCAGTATTTT
CASLGGAETDTQYF
>TRBV5-5|TRBJ1-1|NA|14
TGTGCCAGCACCCTCTGGACAGAGAACACTGAAGCTTTCTTT
CASTLWTENTEAFF
>TRBV18|TRBJ1-1|TRBD1|15
TGTGCCAGCCAAAGGCAGGGGGCGTTGAACACTGAAGCTTTCTTT
CASQRQGALNTEAFF
>TRBV18|TRBJ1-1|NA|13
TGTGCCAGCTCACTCCGGGGAAATACTGAAGCTTTCTTT
CASSLRGNTEAFF
>TRBV9|TRBJ1-6|NA|14
TGTGCCAGCACCCCGGGGTGGGGTAATTCACCCCTCCACTTT
CASTPGWGNSPLHF
>TRBV27|TRBJ2-7|NA|16
TGTGCCAGCAGCTTAAGCTCTAGGGGGTTTACCTACGAGCAGTACTTC
CASSLSSRGFTYEQYF
>TRBV5-1|TRBJ2-1|NA|13
TGCGCCAGCAGCTTGGACAGCTACAATGAGCAGTTCTTC
CASSLDSYNEQFF
>TRBV6-5|TRBJ2-7|TRBD1|15
TGTGCCAGCAGTCGCGGACAGGGAGGAACCTACGAGCAGTACTTC
CASSRGQGGTYEQYF
>TRBV9|TRBJ1-2|NA|14
TGTGCCAGCAGCGTAGGTAATAGGGGGAATGGCTACACCTTC
CASSVGNRGNGYTF
>TRBV2|TRBJ2-2|TRBD2|17
TGTGCCAGCAGGGTTAAGAGCGGGGGGCGGAACACCGGGGAGCTGTTTTTT
CASRVKSGGRNTGELFF
>TRBV27|TRBJ2-2|NA|14
TGTGCCAGCAACCCAGGAAAGGTAACCGGGGAGCTGTTTTTT
CASNPGKVTGELFF
>TRBV5-1|TRBJ1-1|TRBD1|16
TGCGCCAGCAGCCCGCGACAGGGCCGTTTGAACACTGAAGCTTTCTTT
CASSPRQGRLNTEAFF
>TRBV14|TRBJ2-3|NA|15
TGTGCCAGCAGCCAAGGGCAGGCGTACACAGATACGCAGTATTTT
CASSQGQAYTDTQYF
>TRBV11-2|TRBJ2-7|TRBD1|15
TGTGCCAGCAGCGGCACCGGGACAGGGGTCTACGAGCAGTACTTC
CASSGTGTGVYEQYF
>TRBV4-1|TRBJ2-1|NA|15
TGCGCCAGCAGCCAAGATTCAGGACTACGCAATGAGCAGTTCTTC
CASSQDSGLRNEQFF
>TRBV27|TRBJ1-1|NA|15
TGTGCCAGCAGTTCCAATCAGGATCGGCTGTCTGAAGCTTTCTTT
CASSSNQDRLSEAFF